The 2 T cell receptor beta chains given below trace back to one sample, sequenced in a study of T cells after somatic rescue of genetic block. Using immunoSEQ multiplex PCR, the repertoire was profiled, and TCRdb retains in-frame clones only, with some absent. The profile shows about 63,000 clones, 90% to 95% of them singletons. Sample: peripheral blood mononuclear cells (PBMCs). Receptor source: a man in his forties.

The chain recombines TRBV18 with TRBJ1-1; D is perhaps TRBD1 (5 bases). Germline assignment: CDR1 KGHSH and CDR2 LQKENI. Trimming took 3 bases from V and 2 from J, leaving 13 bases between them. The CDR3 runs 15 residues. CDR3 sequence: CASSPRVGDNTEAFF. CDR3 coding DNA: TGTGCCAGCTCACCCAGGGTGGGGGACAACACTGAAGCTTTCTTT.

This clone appeared once. The J gene is TRBJ1-2, the V gene TRBV7-9, with 9 bases matching TRBD1. The ends lost 8 bases at V and 4 bases at J; junction bases unmatched: 11. The germline CDR1 and CDR2 sequences are SEHNR and FQNEAQ (reference sequence). The CDR3 has 15 residues. CDR3 region: CASAPRDRVGYGYTF. CDR3 nucleotides: TGTGCCAGCGCTCCCCGGGACAGGGTCGGCTATGGCTACACCTTC.